This entry lists 21 T cell receptor beta chains sequenced from one sample in a study of tumor and adjacent non-tumor tissue in lung cancer. TCRbeta libraries were built with three rounds of nested PCR, modified from ARM-PCR. TCRdb redid the calling of the multiplex PCR reads with MiXCR, one entry per CDR3 protein. The sample lists around 71,000 distinct CDR3 sequences, 72% occurring once. RNA was extracted from bulk tissue without any cell sorting. What was sequenced was lung tumor tissue. These receptor sequences come from a woman aged 40 to 50 with non-small cell lung cancer.

Details on this clonotype: This may be a read error: a much more frequent sequence differs by one nucleotide. This chain connects TRBV12-3 or TRBV12-4 to TRBJ2-7; tentatively, D is TRBD2 (6 bases). The CDR3 has 14 residues. The CDR3 protein is CTSSLSSGSYEQYF. CDR3 coding DNA: TGTACCAGCAGTTTGAGTAGCGGCTCCTACGAGCAGTACTTC.

This clonotype has a count of ten or more. The chain uses TRBV7-9 and TRBJ1-4; TRBD1 matches 7 bases. Losses at the gene ends were 5 bases for V and 10 bases for J; bases not matched to a gene: 10. Germline CDR1 reads SEHNR; CDR2 reads FQNEAQ (reference sequence). CDR3 length: 14 residues. CDR3 DNA: TGTGCCAGCAGCCCGGACAGGTACCAGAGAAAACTGTTTTTT. This translates into CASSPDRYQRKLFF.

The chain has TRBV20-1 and TRBJ1-5; no definite D call. This CDR3 spans 12 amino acids. Germline V lookup: CDR1 DFQATT, CDR2 SNEGSKA (reference sequence). The germline V and J ends were trimmed by 7 bases and 5 bases, with 12 bases remaining between them. CDR3 in amino acids: CSGFPGDQPQHF. The CDR3 region has the DNA TGCAGTGGTTTCCCCGGGGATCAGCCCCAGCATTTT.

As concerns this clonotype: Mismatch with germline at one junction end may stem from a read error. The gene calls are TRBV4-1 and TRBJ2-1, with a weak D call TRBD1 (6 bases). Germline CDR1 reads MGHRA; CDR2 reads YSYEKL. The CDR3 spans 14 residues. The CDR3 DNA follows: TGTGCCAGCAACCAGGGGAGTAGGAGCGATGAGCAGATCTTC. As protein: CASNQGSRSDEQIF.

Worth noting for this clonotype: Mismatch with germline at one junction end may stem from a read error. V and J are TRBV6-6 and TRBJ2-5; possibly TRBD1 or TRBD2 for D (6 bases each). CDR1 and CDR2 (germline): MNHNY, SVGAGI (reference sequence). This CDR3 is built from 13 residues. The CDR3 is CANSHTGAETQYF. The DNA of the CDR3 is TGTGCCAACAGTCACACGGGGGCAGAGACCCAGTACTTC.

This clonotype occurred a few times. This could be a read error, since a much larger clone is one nucleotide away. The J gene is TRBJ2-1, the V gene TRBV6-2 or TRBV6-3; 8 positions match TRBD2. The CDR3 consists of 15 residues. CDR1 is MNHEY, CDR2 SVGEGT, per germline. The junction had 6 bases not matched to a gene; V was cut back by 5 bases and J by 3 bases. The CDR3 loop is CASSQAGAGYNEQFF. CDR3 nucleotides: TGTGCCAGCAGTCAAGCGGGAGCAGGCTACAATGAGCAGTTCTTC.

This clonotype was observed many times. The rearrangement links TRBV12-3 or TRBV12-4 to TRBJ2-7; 10 nucleotides match TRBD1. The CDR3 loop spans 15 amino acids. J gave up 5 bases and V 6 bases, and 10 bases lay outside the gene matches. Written as DNA, the CDR3 is TGTGCCAGCAGAACCGGGACAGGGGTAACACACGAGCAGTACTTC. It encodes CASRTGTGVTHEQYF.

CDR3 protein: CASSHVRGLCGYTF. The CDR3 coding sequence is TGCGCCAGCAGCCACGTCAGGGGATTATGCGGCTACACCTTC. V and J are TRBV4-1 and TRBJ1-2, with a weak D call TRBD1 (6 bases). The CDR3 length is 14 residues. CDR1 is MGHRA, CDR2 YSYEKL, per germline. The V end was cut by 3 bases, the J end by 8 bases, with 16 bases between.

The chain recombines TRBV6-4 with TRBJ2-1; TRBD1 or TRBD2 may be the D gene (5 bases each). CDR3 length: 13 residues. V lost 0 bases and J lost 13, with 13 bases in between. Germline V gene lookup returns CDR1 MRHNA and CDR2 SNTAGT. CDR3 bases: TGTGCCAGCAGTGACTCGAATTTGGGGGACCAGTTCTTC. Translating it yields CASSDSNLGDQFF.

This chain connects TRBV20-1 to TRBJ1-6; D gene uncertain. Trimming stripped 1 base from V and 9 bases from J, with 13 bases between. The CDR3 extends over 14 amino acids. In germline, CDR1 is DFQATT, CDR2 SNEGSKA (reference sequence). The CDR3 DNA sequence: TGCAGTGCTAGAGTGGGATGGGATATTTCACCCCTCCACTTT. Protein sequence: CSARVGWDISPLHF.

For this clonotype: Given the absence of the conserved phenylalanine or tryptophan at the CDR3 end, a read error is likely. Because the CDR3's place on the DNA is in doubt, the DNA is left out and the CDR3 is given as listed by TCRdb. The V and J genes are TRBV11-2 and TRBJ2-7; TRBD1, the D gene given by the table, was not confirmed from the DNA. Germline CDR1 and CDR2: SGHAT and FQNNGV. The CDR3 spans 12 residues, counting both ends. CDR3 sequence reads: CASSRTGFGQYI.

This chain uses TRBV4-1 with TRBJ2-1; D might be TRBD1 or TRBD2, each matching 5 bases. Germline V gene lookup returns CDR1 MGHRA and CDR2 YSYEKL. CDR3 size: 12 residues. V gave up 3 bases and J gave up 13 bases, with 13 bases separating them. CDR3 sequence reads: CASSQRGHLQFF. CDR3 nucleotides: TGCGCCAGCAGCCAGAGGGGTCACCTACAGTTCTTC.

The chain uses TRBV21-1 and TRBJ2-4; the D call TRBD1 from the table was never checked on the DNA. TRBV21-1 is an annotated pseudogene. The CDR3 extends over 17 amino acids. For the CDR3, the DNA is TGTGCCAGCAGCAAAGACAGACAAGGGGCGGCCAAAAACATTCAGTACTTC. Its translation is CASSKDRQGAAKNIQYF.

In the case of this clonotype: The CDR3 does not close with the conserved phenylalanine or tryptophan, likely indicating a read error. This chain connects TRBV29-1 to TRBJ2-1; 10 bases align to TRBD2. Germline V gene data show CDR1 as SQVTM and CDR2 as ANQGSEA. The CDR3 extends over 15 amino acids. CDR3 DNA: TGCATCGTGGGTAAAGGACTAGCGGTATACAATGAGCAGTTCTGC. It is translated as CIVGKGLAVYNEQFC.

As to this clonotype: A clone one base away is much larger, so this may be a read error. The gene calls are TRBV6-4 and TRBJ2-1, with 7 nucleotides matching TRBD2. In germline, CDR1 is MRHNA, CDR2 SNTAGT. This CDR3 region has 13 residues. This CDR3 reads CASSAGTNNEQIF. CDR3 bases: TGTGCCAGCAGTGCCGGGACTAACAATGAGCAGATCTTC.

There are many counts of this clonotype. The gene calls are TRBV6-5 and TRBJ2-1; weak D call: TRBD1 (6 bases). The CDR3 is made up of 13 amino acids. V lost 6 bases and J 5 bases, leaving 11 bases between the germline ends. In germline, CDR1 is MNHEY, CDR2 SVGAGI. The CDR3 DNA sequence: TGTGCCAGCAGACCATACAGGGACAATGAGCAGTTCTTC. Translated, it gives CASRPYRDNEQFF.

The V and J genes are TRBV7-9 and TRBJ1-2; tentative D call: TRBD1 (5 bases). Trimming removed 4 bases from V and 8 bases from J, with 17 bases in between. The CDR3 is 14 amino acids. Germline V lookup: CDR1 SEHNR, CDR2 FQNEAQ (reference sequence). In DNA, the CDR3 is TGTGCCAGCAGCTCCACGTCGGGGGTCGGCGGCTACACCTTC. Protein sequence: CASSSTSGVGGYTF.

This clonotype was observed at least ten times. Germline and junction disagree at one end, which may indicate a read error. For the CDR3, the DNA is TGTGCCAGCAGCCAAGATCTAACCGCTAGGTTATCCTACAATGAGCAGTCCTTC. The encoded protein is CASSQDLTARLSYNEQSF. This chain uses TRBV14 with TRBJ2-1; D remains unclear. Germline CDR1 is SGHDN and CDR2 is FVKESK. This CDR3 spans 18 amino acids.

Comment on this clonotype: Being one base from a much bigger clone, this may be a read error. The rearrangement joins TRBV5-1 to TRBJ2-5; TRBD1 or TRBD2 may be the D gene (5 bases each). The CDR3 runs to 13 residues. Germline V lookup: CDR1 SGHRS, CDR2 YFSETQ. In nucleotides, the CDR3 is TGCGCCATCAGCCCCGGGACCAAAGAGACCCAGTACTTC. Its protein product is CAISPGTKETQYF.

In regard to this clonotype: One end of the junction fails to match germline, which may point to a read error. V and J are TRBV6-1 and TRBJ2-3; D ambiguous. The germline V gene has CDR1 MNHNS and CDR2 SASEGT. This CDR3 contains 13 residues. For the CDR3, the DNA is TGTGCCAGGAATCGACTCGTCCCAGACACGCAGTATTTT. Its protein is CARNRLVPDTQYF.

This clonotype has at least ten counts. This rearrangement joins TRBV24-1 to TRBJ2-3; a weak D match, TRBD2 (6 bases). With 5 bases removed from V and 0 bases from J, the gap between germline ends came to 17 bases. CDR3 length: 17 residues. Germline V CDR1 and CDR2: KGHDR, SFDVKD. CDR3 region: CATSAFVSGSSTDTQYF. For the CDR3, the DNA is TGTGCCACCAGTGCCTTCGTTAGCGGCTCTAGCACAGATACGCAGTATTTT.